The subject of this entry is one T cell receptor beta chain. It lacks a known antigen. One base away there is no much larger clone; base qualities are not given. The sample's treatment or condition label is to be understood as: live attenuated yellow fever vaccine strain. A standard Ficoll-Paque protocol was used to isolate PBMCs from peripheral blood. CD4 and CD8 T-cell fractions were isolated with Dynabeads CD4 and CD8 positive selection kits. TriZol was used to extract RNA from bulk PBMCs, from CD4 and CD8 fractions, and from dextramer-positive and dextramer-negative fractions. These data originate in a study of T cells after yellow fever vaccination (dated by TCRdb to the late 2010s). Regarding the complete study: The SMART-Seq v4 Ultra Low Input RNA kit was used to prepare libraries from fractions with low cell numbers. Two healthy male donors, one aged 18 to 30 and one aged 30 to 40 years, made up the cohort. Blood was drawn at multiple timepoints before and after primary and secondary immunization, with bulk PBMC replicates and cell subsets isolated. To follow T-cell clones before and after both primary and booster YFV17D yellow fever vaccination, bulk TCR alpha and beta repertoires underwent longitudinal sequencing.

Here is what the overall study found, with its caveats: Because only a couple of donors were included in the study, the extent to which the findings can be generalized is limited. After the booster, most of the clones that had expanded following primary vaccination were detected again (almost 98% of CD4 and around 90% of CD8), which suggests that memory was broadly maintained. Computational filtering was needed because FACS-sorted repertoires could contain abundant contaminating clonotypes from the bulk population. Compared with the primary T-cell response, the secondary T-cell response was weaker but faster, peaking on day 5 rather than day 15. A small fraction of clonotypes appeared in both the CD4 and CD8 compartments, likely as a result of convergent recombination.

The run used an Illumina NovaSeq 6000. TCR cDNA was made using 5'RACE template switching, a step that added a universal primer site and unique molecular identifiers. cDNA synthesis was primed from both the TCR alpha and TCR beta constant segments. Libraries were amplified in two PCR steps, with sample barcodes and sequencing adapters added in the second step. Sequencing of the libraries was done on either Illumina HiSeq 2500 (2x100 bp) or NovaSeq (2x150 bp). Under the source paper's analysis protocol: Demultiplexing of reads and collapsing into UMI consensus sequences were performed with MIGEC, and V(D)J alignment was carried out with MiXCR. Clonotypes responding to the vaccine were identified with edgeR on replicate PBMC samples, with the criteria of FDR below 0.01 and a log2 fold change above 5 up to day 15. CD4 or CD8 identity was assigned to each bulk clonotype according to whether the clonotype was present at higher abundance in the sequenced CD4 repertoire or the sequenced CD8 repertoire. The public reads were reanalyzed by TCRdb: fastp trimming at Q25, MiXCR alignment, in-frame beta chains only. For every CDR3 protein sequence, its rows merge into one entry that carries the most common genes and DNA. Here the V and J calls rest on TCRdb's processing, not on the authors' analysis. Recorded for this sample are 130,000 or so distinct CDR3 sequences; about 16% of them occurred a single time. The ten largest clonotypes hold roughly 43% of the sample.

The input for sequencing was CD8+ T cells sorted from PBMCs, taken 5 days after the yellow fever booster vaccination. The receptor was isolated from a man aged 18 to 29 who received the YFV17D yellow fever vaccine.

This receptor carries the CDR3 CASSLVYEVTGYEQYV. The DNA sequence reads TGTGCCAGCAGCTTAGTCTATGAGGTTACAGGCTACGAGCAGTACGTC. The sequence joins TRBV7-9 to TRBJ2-7; TRBD1 is perhaps the D gene, given 5 matching bases. The CDR3 runs 16 amino acids, cysteine and valine included. Only the CDR3 part of the read is kept: 48 bases, read in frame from the first base. V is cut by 1 base and J by 3 bases, and the space between the germline ends is 16 bases. Via the germline V gene (reference sequence), CDR1 is SEHNR and CDR2 FQNEAQ.